The 27 T cell receptor beta chains in this list originate from one sample, sequenced in a study of Graves' ophthalmopathy and Graves' hyperthyroidism. From RNA, the CDR3 regions of TCR beta chains were amplified and sequenced. Second-round multiplex PCR came after a first-round RT-PCR that employed HTBI primers. TCRdb re-derived calls from the multiplex PCR reads in MiXCR, one entry per CDR3 protein. In the table there are around 1,000,000 distinct CDR3 sequences, less than 45% of which are singletons. Sequencing input: peripheral blood or thyroid tissue (not recorded which). The receptors come from an adult man with Graves' hyperthyroidism.

V is TRBV20-1 and J is TRBJ2-5, with D perhaps given as TRBD1 or TRBD2 (5 bases each). CDR3 size: 24 residues. V was pared by 0 bases and J by 4 bases, with 42 bases between. CDR1 and CDR2 from the germline V gene are DFQATT and SNEGSKA (reference sequence). The CDR3 bases are TGCAGTGCTAGAGATCCCACTGTCGGCAAAGATAGGGACCCAGTTTGGGGGATACCAGAGACCCAGTACTTC. The encoded protein is CSARDPTVGKDRDPVWGIPETQYF.

This clonotype was counted at least ten times. The chain carries TRBV9 and TRBJ1-1, with D tentatively TRBD1 (5 bases). This CDR3 region has 15 residues. V was pared by 4 bases and J by 3 bases, with 16 bases between. Per the germline V gene, CDR1 is SGDLS and CDR2 is YYNGEE. This chain's CDR3 is CASSPVGGLDTEAFF. In DNA form, the CDR3 reads TGTGCCAGCAGCCCAGTTGGGGGGTTGGACACTGAAGCTTTCTTT.

J is TRBJ1-1 and V is TRBV10-3; 7 nucleotides align to TRBD1. J gave up 5 bases and V 10 bases, and 13 bases lay outside the gene matches. This CDR3 contains 14 residues. Per the germline V gene, CDR1 is ENHRY and CDR2 is SYGVKD. Here the CDR3 reads CASRWDSPGTEAFF. The CDR3 DNA sequence: TGTGCCAGCAGGTGGGACAGCCCAGGGACTGAAGCTTTCTTT.

The V gene is TRBV13, the J gene TRBJ1-1, with 8 bases identical to TRBD1. Germline assignment: CDR1 PRHDT and CDR2 FYEKMQ (reference sequence). The CDR3 totals 16 residues. Losses at the gene ends were 1 base for V and 5 bases for J; bases not matched to a gene: 9. In DNA form, the CDR3 reads TGTGCCAGCAGCTTAGAACCAGGGGGCGCGAAGACTGAAGCTTTCTTT. This translates into CASSLEPGGAKTEAFF.

The sample holds many counts of this clonotype. J is TRBJ2-7 and V is TRBV7-9, with 10 nucleotides matching TRBD2. Germline assignment: CDR1 SEHNR and CDR2 FQNEAQ (reference sequence). The V gene end was trimmed by 5 bases and the J gene end by 1 base; junction bases not matched to a gene: 5. The CDR3 contains 15 residues. The CDR3 region is CASSPWTSGSYEQYF. CDR3 sequence (DNA): TGTGCCAGCAGCCCTTGGACTAGCGGATCCTACGAGCAGTACTTC. The complete variable domain, with remaining parts taken from reference TRBV7-9 and TRBJ2-7, reads DTGVSQNPRHKITKRGQNVTFRCDPISEHNRLYWYRQTLGQGPEFLTYFQNEAQLEKSRLLSDRFSAERPKGSFSTLEIQRTEQGDSAMYLCASSPWTSGSYEQYFGPGTRLTVT.

This clonotype was recorded many times. The V call is TRBV20-1, the J call TRBJ2-7; 11 bases line up with TRBD1. CDR3 size: 16 residues. The ends lost 3 bases at V and 0 bases at J; junction bases unmatched: 7. CDR1 and CDR2 (germline): DFQATT, SNEGSKA (reference sequence). The CDR3 DNA reads as TGCAGTGCTAGGTCCTCAGGACAGGGGGCCTCCTACGAGCAGTACTTC. Translated: CSARSSGQGASYEQYF.

This chain uses TRBV28 with TRBJ1-2; 9 bases line up with TRBD1. Trimming took 6 bases from V and 4 from J; bases not matched to a gene: 9. CDR1 and CDR2 (germline): MDHEN, SYDVKM. The CDR3 has 15 amino acids. DNA for the CDR3: TGTGCCAGCAGCCCCGACAGGGGGGTCGGCTATGGCTACACCTTC. This encodes CASSPDRGVGYGYTF.

As concerns this clonotype: The conserved final phenylalanine or tryptophan is absent from the CDR3, which likely points to a read error. The DNA is left out, because the CDR3 cannot be placed on it with certainty; the CDR3 is given as TCRdb lists it. V is TRBV7-9 and J is TRBJ1-4; the D call in the table, TRBD1, was not verified against the DNA. The CDR3 is 12 amino acids long, termini counted. Germline V gene data show CDR1 as SEHNR and CDR2 as FQNEAQ (reference sequence). The CDR3 sequence is CASSSVDVTGYY.

This clonotype was counted many times. V usage is TRBV14 and J usage is TRBJ2-7; perhaps D is TRBD1 or TRBD2 (6 bases each). The CDR3 totals 14 residues. The V and J ends lost 5 bases and 4 bases respectively, with 15 bases between them. Germline V CDR1 and CDR2: SGHDN, FVKESK. The CDR3 is CASSAQGGGYEQYF. The CDR3, as DNA: TGTGCCAGCAGCGCACAGGGAGGCGGTTACGAGCAGTACTTC.

This clonotype was detected many times. V and J are TRBV29-1 and TRBJ2-7; D may be TRBD1 (5 bases). Germline V gene data show CDR1 as SQVTM and CDR2 as ANQGSEA. Trimming removed 7 bases at V and 0 bases at J, with 13 bases between. This CDR3 has 13 residues. In DNA, the CDR3 is TGCAGCGCAGCGACAGCTTTCTCCTACGAGCAGTACTTC. It yields the protein CSAATAFSYEQYF.

The sample holds many counts of this clonotype. The chain joins TRBV7-2 to TRBJ2-7; D remains unclear. The CDR3 has 12 residues. Trimming stripped 7 bases from V and 6 bases from J, with 13 bases between. Per the germline V gene, CDR1 is SGHTA and CDR2 is FQGNSA. The CDR3 here is CASTPGPSEQYF. The CDR3 bases are TGTGCCAGCACCCCCGGACCCAGCGAGCAGTACTTC.

The chain couples TRBV29-1 to TRBJ1-1; perhaps TRBD1 as D (6 bases). Germline-derived CDR1 and CDR2 are SQVTM and ANQGSEA. V lost 2 bases, J lost 5 bases, and 18 bases lay in between. CDR3 length: 15 residues. The DNA of the CDR3 is TGCAGCGTTGAACTTGGACCCCAGGGGAGGACTGAAGCTTTCTTT. Encoded protein: CSVELGPQGRTEAFF.

This clonotype has more than one count but fewer than ten. V gene TRBV12-3 or TRBV12-4 combines with J gene TRBJ1-2; 7 bases are a match to TRBD1. V shed 4 bases, J shed 5 bases, and the junction held 13 bases outside the gene matches. The CDR3 runs to 16 residues. CDR3 region: CASSSADREYRYGYTF. The CDR3 nucleotides read TGTGCCAGCAGTTCGGCCGACAGGGAATATAGGTATGGCTACACCTTC.

This clonotype was detected ten times or more. The rearrangement uses TRBV15 and TRBJ2-2, with D maybe TRBD1 (5 bases). V lost 1 base, J lost 1 base, and 7 bases lay in between. CDR3 length: 15 residues. Germline V CDR1 and CDR2: LNHNV, YYDKDF (reference sequence). CDR3 coding DNA: TGTGCCACCAGCAGAGCACAGGTGAACACCGGGGAGCTGTTTTTT. Protein product: CATSRAQVNTGELFF.

The rearrangement links TRBV7-8 to TRBJ1-5; D is undetermined. CDR3 size: 12 residues. V was clipped by 4 bases and J by 8 bases, with 9 bases between them. CDR1 SGHVS and CDR2 FQNEAQ come from the germline V gene. The CDR3: CASSYDLEPQHF. CDR3 coding DNA: TGTGCCAGCAGCTACGATCTAGAGCCCCAGCATTTT.

This clonotype was recorded at least ten times. CDR3 bases: TGTGCCAGCAGCTTCGGACAGCAACAGGGAAACATGAACACTGAAGCTTTCTTT. Amino acids: CASSFGQQQGNMNTEAFF. The chain combines TRBV5-6 with TRBJ1-1; D might be TRBD1 (6 bases). Per the germline V gene, CDR1 is SGHDT and CDR2 is YYEEEE. This CDR3 is 18 amino acids long. V gave up 2 bases and J gave up 0 bases, with 20 bases separating them.

CDR3 nucleotide sequence: TGCAGTGCTAGAGTAGTCGGCCGGAACTCCTACGAGCAGTACTTC. As protein: CSARVVGRNSYEQYF. The chain employs TRBV20-1 and TRBJ2-7; D not certain. CDR1 DFQATT and CDR2 SNEGSKA come from the germline V gene (reference sequence). CDR3 size: 15 residues. V was shortened by 1 base and J by 0 bases, with 13 bases between the two germline ends.

This clonotype was counted only a few times. The chain has TRBV12-3 or TRBV12-4 and TRBJ2-7; the D gene is possibly TRBD2 (7 bases). This CDR3 comprises 14 residues. The V end lost 7 bases, the J end lost 3 bases, and 16 bases lay between the germline ends. CDR3 loop: CASNPRGGSYEQYF. CDR3 nucleotide sequence: TGTGCCAGCAACCCTAGGGGGGGGAGCTACGAGCAGTACTTC.

The table lists this clonotype with many counts. The rearrangement links TRBV6-5 to TRBJ1-4; D is uncertain. The CDR3 runs 15 residues. Per germline, CDR1 MNHEY and CDR2 SVGAGI. V was pared by 0 bases and J by 4 bases, with 9 bases between. The CDR3 sequence is CASSYSVGLNEKLFF. The DNA of the CDR3 is TGTGCCAGCAGTTACTCTGTGGGCCTTAATGAAAAACTGTTTTTT.

The genes are TRBV7-9 and TRBJ2-5; D ambiguous. Trimming shortened V by 4 bases and J by 2 bases, and 11 bases separated the two germline ends. Germline values: CDR1 SEHNR, CDR2 FQNEAQ (reference sequence). The CDR3 is made up of 14 amino acids. This chain's CDR3 is CASSWSGVQETQYF. In nucleotides, the CDR3 is TGTGCCAGCAGCTGGTCCGGAGTACAAGAGACCCAGTACTTC. Filled out from reference TRBV7-9 and TRBJ2-5, the complete variable domain reads DTGVSQNPRHKITKRGQNVTFRCDPISEHNRLYWYRQTLGQGPEFLTYFQNEAQLEKSRLLSDRFSAERPKGSFSTLEIQRTEQGDSAMYLCASSWSGVQETQYFGPGTRLLVL.

This clonotype was seen more than once but under ten times. V and J are TRBV12-3 or TRBV12-4 and TRBJ1-5, with D perhaps TRBD1 (5 bases). The CDR3 extends over 12 amino acids. V lost 5 bases and J 6 bases, leaving 8 bases between the germline ends. The CDR3 nucleotides are TGTGCCAGCAGTACCAGGGTTCAGCCCCAGCATTTT. Amino acids: CASSTRVQPQHF.

V and J are TRBV9 and TRBJ2-2; weak D call: TRBD2 (5 bases). V gave up 4 bases and J gave up 6 bases, with 28 bases separating them. The V gene's germline CDR1 is SGDLS and CDR2 YYNGEE. There are 19 residues in the CDR3. CDR3 sequence reads: CASSQDGSLGASRPGELFF. DNA for the CDR3: TGTGCCAGCAGCCAAGATGGGAGCCTAGGTGCCTCTAGGCCCGGGGAGCTGTTTTTT.

This clonotype was seen only a few times. The DNA for the CDR3 is TGTGCCAGCAGCCAACCAACGGGAGCTACGCGCGGGGAGCTGTTTTTT. Translated: CASSQPTGATRGELFF. The chain carries TRBV4-2 and TRBJ2-2; tentatively, D is TRBD2 (6 bases). Looked up from germline, CDR1 is LGHNA and CDR2 is YNFKEQ. Trimming removed 2 bases at V and 7 bases at J, with 17 bases between. The CDR3 runs 16 residues.

The sample holds a few counts of this clonotype. The chain joins TRBV6-5 to TRBJ1-6; 7 bases are shared with TRBD1. V shed 0 bases and J 7 bases; nucleotides not matched to a gene: 6. The CDR3 is made up of 16 amino acids. The germline CDR1 and CDR2 sequences are MNHEY and SVGAGI. The CDR3 DNA sequence: TGTGCCAGCAGTTACTCACCCGGGACAGAGAATTCACCCCTCCACTTT. Its translation: CASSYSPGTENSPLHF.

This clonotype has only a few counts. The chain uses TRBV12-3 or TRBV12-4 and TRBJ1-2, with D uncertain. The V and J ends lost 1 base and 6 bases respectively, with 15 bases between them. The CDR3 is 15 amino acids. CDR3 amino acids: CASSLGRLTRNGYTF. The CDR3 nucleotides read TGTGCCAGCAGTTTAGGAAGGCTGACACGGAATGGCTACACCTTC.

This clonotype has at least ten counts. The V gene is TRBV7-8, the J gene TRBJ2-5; D possibly corresponds to TRBD2 (6 bases). This CDR3 comprises 15 residues. Germline V gene lookup returns CDR1 SGHVS and CDR2 FQNEAQ. Trimming cost V 8 bases and J 5 bases, with 21 bases left between them. CDR3 nucleotide sequence: TGTGCCAGCGGTCACGAGGAGGGAGCCCGGGAGACCCAGTACTTC. Translating it yields CASGHEEGARETQYF.

The gene calls are TRBV7-9 and TRBJ2-5; D gene uncertain. The V and J ends lost 5 bases and 2 bases respectively, with 15 bases between them. The CDR3 extends over 15 amino acids. Germline CDR1 is SEHNR and CDR2 is FQNEAQ (reference sequence). CDR3 bases: TGTGCCAGCAGCCAGCCCGGCGCGGCACAAGAGACCCAGTACTTC. This sequence encodes CASSQPGAAQETQYF.